The entry below describes one T cell receptor beta chain. Its specificity is unknown. Germline V gives CDR1 SNHLY, CDR2 FYNNEI. The ends were cut back, 6 bases at V and 3 bases at J, with 9 bases in the middle. This CDR3 spans 12 amino acids. The data originate from a study of shared clonotypes between healthy human individuals. Sequencing was performed with immunoSEQ multiplex PCR; in TCRdb, only in-frame clones are kept and a portion is missing. The table has about 2.3 million clones, about nine tenths seen once. Donors had no recently reported acute infections or vaccinations and were HIV-negative. Findings and caveats of the study: Rarefaction analysis demonstrated incomplete sorted-subset sequencing notwithstanding large depth.

The receptor's source is a man aged 18 to 29 in good health. Some clones in this sample may be carry-over from other donors' samples. The V and J genes are TRBV2 and TRBJ2-7, with D possibly being TRBD2 (5 bases). The sequenced sample was naive CD4+ T cells from PBMCs. Regarding subset: CD45RA+ positively selected. The CDR3 DNA reads as TGTGCCAGCAGCTTTGACTACTACGAGCAGTACTTC. As protein: CASSFDYYEQYF.